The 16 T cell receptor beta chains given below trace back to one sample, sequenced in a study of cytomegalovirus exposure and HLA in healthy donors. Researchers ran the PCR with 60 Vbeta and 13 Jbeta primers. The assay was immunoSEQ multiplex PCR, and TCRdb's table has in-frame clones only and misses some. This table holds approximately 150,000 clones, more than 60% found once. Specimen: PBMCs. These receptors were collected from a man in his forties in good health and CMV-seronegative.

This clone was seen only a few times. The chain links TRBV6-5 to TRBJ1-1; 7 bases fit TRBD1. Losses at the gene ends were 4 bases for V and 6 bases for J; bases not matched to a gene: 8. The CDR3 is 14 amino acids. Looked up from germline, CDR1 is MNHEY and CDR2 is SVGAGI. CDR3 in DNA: TGTGCCAGCAGTTGGGGACAGTCAGCGGCTGAAGCTTTCTTT. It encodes CASSWGQSAAEAFF.

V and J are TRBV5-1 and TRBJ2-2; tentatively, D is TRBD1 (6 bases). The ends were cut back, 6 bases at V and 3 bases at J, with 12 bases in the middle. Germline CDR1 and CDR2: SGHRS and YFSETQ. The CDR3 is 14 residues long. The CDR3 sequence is CASNTGTYTGELFF. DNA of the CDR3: TGCGCCAGCAACACAGGGACCTACACCGGGGAGCTGTTTTTT.

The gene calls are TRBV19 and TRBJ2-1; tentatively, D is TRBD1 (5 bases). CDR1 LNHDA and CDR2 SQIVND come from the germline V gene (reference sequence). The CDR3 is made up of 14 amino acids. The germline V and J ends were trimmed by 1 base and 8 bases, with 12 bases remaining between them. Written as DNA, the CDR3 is TGTGCCAGTAGTATAGGTGGCAGGGATTATGAGCAGTTCTTC. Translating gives CASSIGGRDYEQFF.

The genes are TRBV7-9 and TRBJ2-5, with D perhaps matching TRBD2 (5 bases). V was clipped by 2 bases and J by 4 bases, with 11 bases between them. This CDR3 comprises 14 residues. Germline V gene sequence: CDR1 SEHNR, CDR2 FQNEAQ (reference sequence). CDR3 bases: TGTGCCAGCAGCTTACTTGGGAGAACAGAGACCCAGTACTTC. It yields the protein CASSLLGRTETQYF.

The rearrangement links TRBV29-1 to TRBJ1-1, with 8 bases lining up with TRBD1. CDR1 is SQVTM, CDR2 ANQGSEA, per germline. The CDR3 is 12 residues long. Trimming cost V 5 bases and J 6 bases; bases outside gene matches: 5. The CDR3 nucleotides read TGCAGCGTTACACAGGGGGACCCTGAAGCTTTCTTT. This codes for CSVTQGDPEAFF.

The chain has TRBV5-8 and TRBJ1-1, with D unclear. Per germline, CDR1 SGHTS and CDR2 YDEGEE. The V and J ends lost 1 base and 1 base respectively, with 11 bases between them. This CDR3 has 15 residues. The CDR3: CASSLSRRANTEAFF. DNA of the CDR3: TGTGCCAGCAGCTTGTCCCGGAGGGCGAACACTGAAGCTTTCTTT.

The CDR3 sequence is CASSPATGAGANVLTF. The CDR3 coding sequence is TGCGCCAGCAGCCCCGCGACAGGGGCTGGGGCCAACGTCCTGACTTTC. The chain carries TRBV5-1 and TRBJ2-6; 8 nucleotides line up with TRBD1. The V gene end was trimmed by 4 bases and the J gene end by 2 bases; junction bases not matched to a gene: 5. The CDR3 contains 16 residues. CDR1 and CDR2 from the germline V gene are SGHRS and YFSETQ.

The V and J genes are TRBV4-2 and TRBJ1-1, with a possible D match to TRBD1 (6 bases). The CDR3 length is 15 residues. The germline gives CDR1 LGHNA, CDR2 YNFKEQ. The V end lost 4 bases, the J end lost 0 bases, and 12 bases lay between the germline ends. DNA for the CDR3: TGTGCCAGCAGCCTAACACAGGGAGTGAACACTGAAGCTTTCTTT. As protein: CASSLTQGVNTEAFF.

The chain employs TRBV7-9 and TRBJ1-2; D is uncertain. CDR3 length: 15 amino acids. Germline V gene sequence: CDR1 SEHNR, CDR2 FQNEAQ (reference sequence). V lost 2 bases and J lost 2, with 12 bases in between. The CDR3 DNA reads TGTGCCAGCAGCTTACATCGGGATCGGAACTATGGCTACACCTTC. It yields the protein CASSLHRDRNYGYTF.

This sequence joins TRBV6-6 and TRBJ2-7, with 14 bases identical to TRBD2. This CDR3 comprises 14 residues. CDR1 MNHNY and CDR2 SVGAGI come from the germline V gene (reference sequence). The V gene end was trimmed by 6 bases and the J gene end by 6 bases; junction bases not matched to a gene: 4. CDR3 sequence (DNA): TGTGCCAGCAGAACCGGGACTAGCGGGGGCGAGCAGTACTTC. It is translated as CASRTGTSGGEQYF.

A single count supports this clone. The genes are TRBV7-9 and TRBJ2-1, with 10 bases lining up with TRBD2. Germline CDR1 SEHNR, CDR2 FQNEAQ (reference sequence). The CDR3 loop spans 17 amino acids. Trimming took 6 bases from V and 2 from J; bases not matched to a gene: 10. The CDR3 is CASSSTLAGGTYNEQFF. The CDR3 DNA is TGTGCCAGCAGTTCTACCTTAGCGGGGGGAACCTACAATGAGCAGTTCTTC.

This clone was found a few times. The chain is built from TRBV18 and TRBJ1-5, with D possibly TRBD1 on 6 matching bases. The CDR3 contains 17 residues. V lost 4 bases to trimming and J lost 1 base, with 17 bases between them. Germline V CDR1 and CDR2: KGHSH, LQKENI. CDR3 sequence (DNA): TGTGCCAGCTCACGTTATACAGAGGGGGGGAGCAATCAGCCCCAGCATTTT. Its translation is CASSRYTEGGSNQPQHF.

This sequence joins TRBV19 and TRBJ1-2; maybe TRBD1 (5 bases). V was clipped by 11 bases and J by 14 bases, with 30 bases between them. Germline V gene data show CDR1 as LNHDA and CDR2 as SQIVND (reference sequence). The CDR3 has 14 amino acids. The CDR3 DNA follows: TGTGCCGGGCAGAATCGCGCGGGGGACTCCCATAGGACCTTC. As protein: CAGQNRAGDSHRTF.

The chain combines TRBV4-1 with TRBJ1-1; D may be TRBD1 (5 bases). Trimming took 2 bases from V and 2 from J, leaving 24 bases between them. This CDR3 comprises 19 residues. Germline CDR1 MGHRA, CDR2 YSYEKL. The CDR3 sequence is CASSQPKLVDRHYNTEAFF. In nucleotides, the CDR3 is TGCGCCAGCAGCCAACCAAAGCTGGTCGACAGACACTATAACACTGAAGCTTTCTTT.

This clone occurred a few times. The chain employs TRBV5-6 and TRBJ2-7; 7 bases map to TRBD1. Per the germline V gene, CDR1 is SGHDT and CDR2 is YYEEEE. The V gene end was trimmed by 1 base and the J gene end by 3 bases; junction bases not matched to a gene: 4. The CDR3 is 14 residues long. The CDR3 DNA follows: TGTGCCAGCAGCTTGTACCGGGACAGCTACGAGCAGTACTTC. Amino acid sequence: CASSLYRDSYEQYF. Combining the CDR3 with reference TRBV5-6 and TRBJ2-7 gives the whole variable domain DAGVTQSPTHLIKTRGQQVTLRCSPKSGHDTVSWYQQALGQGPQFIFQYYEEEERQRGNFPDRFSGHQFPNYSSELNVNALLLGDSALYLCASSLYRDSYEQYFGPGTRLTVT.

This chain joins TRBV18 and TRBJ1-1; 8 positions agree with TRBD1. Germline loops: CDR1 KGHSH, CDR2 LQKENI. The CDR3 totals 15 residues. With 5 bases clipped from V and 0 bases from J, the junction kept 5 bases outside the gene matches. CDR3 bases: TGTGCCAGCTCAACTGGACAGGGTATGAACACTGAAGCTTTCTTT. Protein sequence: CASSTGQGMNTEAFF.